This T cell receptor (beta chain) was sequenced during a study of shared clonotypes between healthy human individuals. Notes on this clone: Its cognate antigen is unknown.

The germline CDR1 and CDR2 sequences are MDHEN and SYDVKM. The length of the CDR3 is 15 residues. The V segment lost 6 bases and the J segment 2 bases; nucleotides outside the gene matches: 8. Assay: immunoSEQ multiplex PCR; the TCRdb copy retains only in-frame clones and omits some. The table records 2 million or so clones, 85% to 95% of them present only once. Study-level points and caveats: Collection of samples was limited to blood; tissue repertoires likely differ. In a handful of donors, around 4.8% of naive CD4 clonotypes appeared in common.

The receptor was derived from a young man in good health. This chain connects TRBV28 to TRBJ2-7, with 9 bases aligning to TRBD1. Sequences were obtained from naive CD4+ T cells sorted from blood. The subset was: CD45RA+ positively selected. CDR3 coding DNA: TGTGCCAGCAGAGCCGGGACAGGGATCGCCTACGAGCAGTACTTC. This translates into CASRAGTGIAYEQYF.